These 15 T cell receptor beta chains share one sample of origin, sequenced in a study of cytomegalovirus exposure and HLA in healthy donors. Vbeta (60) and Jbeta (13) primers were used in the PCR. Assay used: immunoSEQ multiplex PCR; TCRdb lists only in-frame clones, some missing. The sample lists more than 85,000 clones, over 70% seen once, with 5.6% in the top ten. The sample consisted of PBMCs. The receptors originated from a male donor in good health and CMV-seronegative.

The chain recombines TRBV5-6 with TRBJ2-2, with D perhaps TRBD2 (6 bases). Trimming left V 3 bases short and J 3 bases short, with 15 bases between. This CDR3 contains 16 residues. Germline V gives CDR1 SGHDT, CDR2 YYEEEE. The DNA for the CDR3 is TGTGCCAGCAGCTCCGGGACTCAGCAGGACACCGGGGAGCTGTTTTTT. It translates to CASSSGTQQDTGELFF.

This clone is a singleton in its sample. V and J are TRBV30 and TRBJ2-2, with unresolved D. CDR3 size: 12 residues. V lost 2 bases and J 6 bases, leaving 7 bases between the germline ends. Per the germline V gene, CDR1 is GTSNPN and CDR2 is SVGIG (reference sequence). CDR3 amino acids: CAWSPLAGELFF. The CDR3 region has the DNA TGTGCCTGGAGTCCCCTCGCCGGGGAGCTGTTTTTT.

The genes are TRBV6-5 and TRBJ1-3; the match to TRBD1 covers 7 bases. CDR1 is MNHEY, CDR2 SVGAGI, per germline. Germline trimming cut 0 bases from V and 4 bases from J; bases unmatched to any gene: 3. The CDR3 has 15 residues. This CDR3 is CASSYSTGFGNTIYF. In DNA form, the CDR3 reads TGTGCCAGCAGTTACTCGACAGGGTTCGGAAACACCATATATTTT.

The chain uses TRBV19 and TRBJ2-7; a possible D gene is TRBD2 (6 bases). This CDR3 spans 12 amino acids. V dropped 7 bases and J dropped 3 bases, with 10 bases sitting between them. Germline V gene lookup returns CDR1 LNHDA and CDR2 SQIVND (reference sequence). The chain's CDR3 is CASTNSGYEQYF. DNA for the CDR3: TGTGCCAGTACCAATAGCGGCTACGAGCAGTACTTC.

The chain carries TRBV6-1 and TRBJ1-1, with D unresolved. V was shortened by 2 bases and J by 7 bases, with 5 bases between the two germline ends. The CDR3 length is 11 residues. CDR1 is MNHNS, CDR2 SASEGT, per germline. The CDR3 bases are TGTGCCAGCAGTGAACGGGGTGAAGCTTTCTTT. Translation gives CASSERGEAFF.

The chain has TRBV28 and TRBJ1-5; tentatively, D is TRBD1 (5 bases). The CDR3 loop spans 14 amino acids. Germline V gene data show CDR1 as MDHEN and CDR2 as SYDVKM. The ends were cut back, 4 bases at V and 4 bases at J, with 11 bases in the middle. The CDR3 bases are TGTGCCAGCAGTTCCTGGGGGGGTAATCAGCCCCAGCATTTT. Amino acids: CASSSWGGNQPQHF.

This chain connects TRBV11-3 to TRBJ2-5, with 7 bases matching TRBD1. Germline-derived CDR1 and CDR2 are SGHNT and YENEEA. This CDR3 has 15 residues. Trimming took 2 bases from V and 3 from J; bases not matched to a gene: 6. This CDR3 reads CASSLTHTGEETQYF. The CDR3 nucleotides are TGTGCCAGCAGCTTAACACACACAGGGGAAGAGACCCAGTACTTC.

This chain links TRBV7-8 with TRBJ2-1, with TRBD2 identical over 9 bases. The germline CDR1 and CDR2 sequences are SGHVS and FQNEAQ. V trimming: 2 bases; J trimming: 10 bases; junction bases outside the gene matches: 12. The CDR3 is 16 residues long. The CDR3 DNA is TGTGCCAGCAGCTTACGGGGTGGCGGGGCGGGGGGGGAGCAGTTCTTC. Translating it yields CASSLRGGGAGGEQFF.

CDR3 sequence (DNA): TGTGCCAGTATCCGACAGGGGAACACCGGGGAGCTGTTTTTT. Residues: CASIRQGNTGELFF. The chain employs TRBV19 and TRBJ2-2, with 7 bases lining up with TRBD1. CDR3 length: 14 residues. CDR1 LNHDA and CDR2 SQIVND come from the germline V gene (reference sequence). Trimming at V came to 7 bases and at J to 1 base, leaving 3 bases not matched to a gene.

With regard to this clone: Other DNA sequences in this sample translate to the same CDR3. The V gene is TRBV6-5, the J gene TRBJ2-7; D perhaps matches TRBD1 (5 bases). CDR1 MNHEY and CDR2 SVGAGI come from the germline V gene. The CDR3 is 13 amino acids. Deletions cut 6 bases from V and 1 base from J, with 10 bases between. CDR3 DNA sequence: TGTGCCAGCAGCGACAGCTATTCCTACGAGCAGTACTTC. It translates to CASSDSYSYEQYF.

The chain recombines TRBV6-1 with TRBJ2-1; D is ambiguous. This CDR3 spans 14 amino acids. Germline CDR1 and CDR2: MNHNS and SASEGT. Trimming pared 0 bases from V and 2 bases from J, leaving 5 bases between. The CDR3 DNA reads as TGTGCCAGCAGTGAAGCCGTAACCTACAATGAGCAGTTCTTC. This encodes CASSEAVTYNEQFF.

This chain links TRBV30 with TRBJ2-7; D is possibly TRBD2 (5 bases). CDR3 size: 13 residues. V shed 7 bases and J shed 0 bases, with 13 bases lying between them. Germline-derived CDR1 and CDR2 are GTSNPN and SVGIG (reference sequence). The DNA for the CDR3 is TGTGCCTCGCTGCGGGCGGACTCCTACGAGCAGTACTTC. Translating gives CASLRADSYEQYF.

The J gene is TRBJ1-5, the V gene TRBV19; D unresolved. CDR1 is LNHDA, CDR2 SQIVND, per germline (reference sequence). The CDR3 runs to 16 residues. V shed 3 bases and J shed 3 bases, with 15 bases lying between them. The DNA of the CDR3 is TGTGCCAGTAGTATGCTTGGTAGCGGAACCAATCAGCCCCAGCATTTT. It encodes CASSMLGSGTNQPQHF.

This clone showed up just once. The rearrangement uses TRBV28 and TRBJ2-7, with 8 nucleotides matching TRBD2. The CDR3 is 16 residues long. V lost 6 bases, J lost 6 bases, and 16 bases stayed unmatched. The germline V gene has CDR1 MDHEN and CDR2 SYDVKM. The CDR3 sequence: CASSPPGGTRAVEQYF. CDR3 sequence (DNA): TGTGCCAGCAGCCCGCCGGGGGGGACAAGGGCCGTCGAGCAGTACTTC.

This chain connects TRBV30 to TRBJ2-2; no firm D call. V was trimmed by 1 base and J by 7 bases, leaving 10 bases between them. Germline values: CDR1 GTSNPN, CDR2 SVGIG (reference sequence). CDR3 length: 13 residues. The CDR3 region is CAWSATGDGELFF. CDR3 nucleotide sequence: TGTGCCTGGAGTGCAACGGGTGACGGGGAGCTGTTTTTT.